These 32 T cell receptor beta chains originate from one sample sequenced in a study of cytomegalovirus exposure and HLA in healthy donors. PCR involved 60 Vbeta and 13 Jbeta primers. Generated by immunoSEQ multiplex PCR, the TCRdb table keeps only in-frame clones and is missing some. The table records about 160,000 clones, just over 75% of them present only once. The sequenced material came from PBMCs. Receptor source: a man aged 35 to 55 in good health and CMV-seronegative.

Turning to this clone: The junction shows a germline mismatch at one end, possibly a read error. The sample contains more than one DNA sequence encoding this CDR3. V gene TRBV5-1 combines with J gene TRBJ1-1; no reliable D call. This CDR3 spans 14 amino acids. Germline V gives CDR1 SGHRS, CDR2 YFSETQ. The CDR3 loop reads CASSLGGLSAEAFF. CDR3 bases: TGCGCCAGTAGCTTGGGAGGGTTGAGTGCTGAAGCTTTCTTT.

This chain uses TRBV29-1 with TRBJ1-2; D is perhaps TRBD1 (6 bases). V was shortened by 2 bases and J by 8 bases, with 12 bases between the two germline ends. Germline-derived CDR1 and CDR2 are SQVTM and ANQGSEA. This CDR3 is 12 amino acids long. The CDR3 loop reads CSVESAGVGYTF. The CDR3 nucleotides are TGCAGCGTTGAAAGTGCAGGGGTCGGCTACACCTTC.

This clone showed up just once. The rearrangement joins TRBV18 to TRBJ1-1; 7 positions match TRBD1. CDR3 size: 13 residues. Germline-derived CDR1 and CDR2 are KGHSH and LQKENI. V lost 3 bases, J lost 3 bases, and 1 base stayed unmatched. This CDR3 reads CASSPGQHTEAFF. CDR3 in DNA: TGTGCCAGCTCACCGGGACAGCACACTGAAGCTTTCTTT.

The rearrangement uses TRBV18 and TRBJ2-1, with D possibly being TRBD2 (5 bases). V was cut by 6 bases and J by 12 bases, with 24 bases left in between. This CDR3 has 15 amino acids. Germline values: CDR1 KGHSH, CDR2 LQKENI. CDR3 sequence (DNA): TGTGCCAGCTCCCCGAGCCGGCCCCCCGAGGGTGGGCAGTTCTTC. Protein: CASSPSRPPEGGQFF.

V gene TRBV27 combines with J gene TRBJ2-2; 11 nucleotides align to TRBD2. The CDR3 has 18 residues. Germline CDR1 reads MNHEY; CDR2 reads SMNVEV (reference sequence). V lost 5 bases and J lost 7; bases outside the gene matches: 15. CDR3 in amino acids: CASSPSRIAGGPYGELFF. CDR3 in DNA: TGTGCCAGCAGTCCCTCTAGGATAGCGGGAGGGCCCTACGGGGAGCTGTTTTTT.

The chain recombines TRBV10-3 with TRBJ2-1, with TRBD2 identical over 10 bases. The V segment lost 8 bases and the J segment 6 bases; nucleotides outside the gene matches: 4. The CDR3 is 13 amino acids. Germline loops: CDR1 ENHRY, CDR2 SYGVKD. The chain's CDR3 is CAISSSGSNEQFF. The CDR3 DNA reads as TGTGCCATCTCCTCTAGCGGGAGCAATGAGCAGTTCTTC.

J is TRBJ2-7 and V is TRBV2; 13 bases align to TRBD2. The germline V gene has CDR1 SNHLY and CDR2 FYNNEI. Trimming removed 4 bases from V and 3 bases from J; junction bases left unmatched: 3. The CDR3 covers 15 residues. In DNA, the CDR3 is TGTGCCAGCAGTGGACTAGCGGGAGGCCTCTACGAGCAGTACTTC. This gives the protein CASSGLAGGLYEQYF. The whole variable domain, remainder taken from reference TRBV2 and TRBJ2-7, is EPEVTQTPSHQVTQMGQEVILRCVPISNHLYFYWYRQILGQKVEFLVSFYNNEISEKSEIFDDQFSVERPDGSNFTLKIRSTKLEDSAMYFCASSGLAGGLYEQYFGPGTRLTVT.

This clone was detected only a few times. The V call is TRBV7-9, the J call TRBJ2-2; D is perhaps TRBD2 (6 bases). CDR3 length: 14 residues. The V and J ends lost 5 bases and 7 bases respectively, with 14 bases between them. Germline V CDR1 and CDR2: SEHNR, FQNEAQ (reference sequence). In DNA, the CDR3 is TGTGCCAGCAGCCCCTCCTCGGGGGTCGGGGAGCTGTTTTTT. It encodes CASSPSSGVGELFF.

This clone occurred a few times. The gene calls are TRBV13 and TRBJ1-1; D is unresolved. The germline V and J ends were trimmed by 2 bases and 5 bases, with 24 bases remaining between them. Germline loops: CDR1 PRHDT, CDR2 FYEKMQ (reference sequence). This CDR3 contains 18 residues. The CDR3 sequence is CASSLYSDGGQRYTEAFF. The CDR3 DNA sequence: TGTGCCAGCAGCTTATACAGCGACGGAGGTCAACGGTATACTGAAGCTTTCTTT.

The J gene is TRBJ1-5, the V gene TRBV10-3; D is ambiguous. This CDR3 has 14 residues. Germline values: CDR1 ENHRY, CDR2 SYGVKD. Deletions cut 3 bases from V and 7 bases from J, with 13 bases between. The CDR3 DNA is TGTGCCATCAGTGATCCGGGAATGAGCCAGCCCCAGCATTTT. As protein: CAISDPGMSQPQHF.

The gene calls are TRBV11-2 and TRBJ1-1; D may be TRBD1 (6 bases). CDR3 length: 13 amino acids. Germline-derived CDR1 and CDR2 are SGHAT and FQNNGV. The V end lost 5 bases, the J end lost 6 bases, and 13 bases lay between the germline ends. CDR3 loop: CASSEQGPAEAFF. The CDR3 nucleotides are TGTGCCAGCAGCGAACAGGGTCCCGCTGAAGCTTTCTTT.

On this clone: Different DNA sequences within this sample yield the same CDR3. The rearrangement links TRBV15 to TRBJ2-1; D not resolved. This CDR3 has 12 residues. V gave up 3 bases and J gave up 5 bases, with 5 bases separating them. Germline loops: CDR1 LNHNV, CDR2 YYDKDF (reference sequence). In DNA, the CDR3 is TGTGCCACCAGCAGGGGCGACAATGAGCAGTTCTTC. Encoded protein: CATSRGDNEQFF.

This clone was picked up a small number of times. The J gene is TRBJ1-1, the V gene TRBV19, with D unclear. Germline assignment: CDR1 LNHDA and CDR2 SQIVND (reference sequence). The V gene lost 11 bases and the J gene lost 8 bases, with 15 bases spanning the gap. The CDR3 length is 11 residues. The CDR3 protein is CAARWQSEAFF. The CDR3 DNA is TGTGCCGCACGATGGCAGTCAGAAGCTTTCTTT.

The gene calls are TRBV6-5 and TRBJ1-2; tentatively, D is TRBD1 (6 bases). Looked up from germline, CDR1 is MNHEY and CDR2 is SVGAGI. The CDR3 consists of 13 residues. Deletions cut 8 bases from V and 2 bases from J, with 12 bases between. CDR3 coding DNA: TGTGCCAGCGGGCCCAGGGGAAACTATGGCTACACCTTC. Its translation: CASGPRGNYGYTF.

The chain combines TRBV9 with TRBJ2-7, with a tentative D call TRBD2 (6 bases). In germline, CDR1 is SGDLS, CDR2 YYNGEE. V was cut by 2 bases and J by 3 bases, with 9 bases left in between. The CDR3 extends over 13 amino acids. CDR3: CASSVGGDYEQYF. The CDR3, as DNA: TGTGCCAGCAGCGTTGGCGGGGACTACGAGCAGTACTTC. The whole variable domain, remainder taken from reference TRBV9 and TRBJ2-7, is DSGVTQTPKHLITATGQRVTLRCSPRSGDLSVYWYQQSLDQGLQFLIQYYNGEERAKGNILERFSAQQFPDLHSELNLSSLELGDSALYFCASSVGGDYEQYFGPGTRLTVT.

J is TRBJ2-3 and V is TRBV5-1, with TRBD2 identical over 12 bases. CDR3 length: 16 amino acids. The germline V gene has CDR1 SGHRS and CDR2 YFSETQ. V was clipped by 5 bases and J by 1 base; unmatched bases: 5. Here the CDR3 DNA reads TGCGCCAGCAGGCTAGCGGGAGGGGAAGGCACAGATACGCAGTATTTT. The encoded protein is CASRLAGGEGTDTQYF.

The chain carries TRBV5-4 and TRBJ2-5; D unclear. V lost 6 bases, J lost 4 bases, and 10 bases lay in between. CDR1 is SGHNT, CDR2 YYREEE, per germline (reference sequence). The CDR3 runs to 12 residues. The CDR3 nucleotides are TGTGCCAGCACCTCCTCAGGAGAGACCCAGTACTTC. Its protein is CASTSSGETQYF.

This clone was picked up one time. The chain couples TRBV7-2 to TRBJ1-1; TRBD1 matches at 9 bases. The J segment lost 10 bases and the V segment lost 4 bases, leaving 7 bases of the junction unmatched. The CDR3 spans 13 residues. Germline V gene sequence: CDR1 SGHTA, CDR2 FQGNSA. The CDR3: CASSSDRGIRAFF. In DNA, the CDR3 is TGTGCCAGCAGCTCCGACAGGGGGATTAGAGCTTTCTTT. The entire variable domain, with the rest obtained from reference TRBV7-2 and TRBJ1-1, is as follows: GAGVSQSPSNKVTEKGKDVELRCDPISGHTALYWYRQSLGQGLEFLIYFQGNSAPDKSGLPSDRFSAERTGGSVSTLTIQRTQQEDSAVYLCASSSDRGIRAFFGQGTRLTVV.

The chain links TRBV27 to TRBJ1-5; D is unresolved. V was cut by 5 bases and J by 6 bases, with 20 bases left in between. Germline CDR1 and CDR2: MNHEY and SMNVEV (reference sequence). CDR3 length: 16 amino acids. The CDR3 loop is CASSKTPSGGGQPQHF. The CDR3 DNA reads TGTGCCAGCAGTAAGACCCCGTCGGGAGGAGGTCAGCCCCAGCATTTT.

The chain is built from TRBV27 and TRBJ1-1; 7 bases match TRBD1. With 5 bases clipped from V and 7 bases from J, the junction kept 10 bases outside the gene matches. Germline V gives CDR1 MNHEY, CDR2 SMNVEV (reference sequence). This CDR3 comprises 14 residues. As DNA, the CDR3 is TGTGCCAGCAGTCCCCGGGACAGTGTGGATGAAGCTTTCTTT. As protein: CASSPRDSVDEAFF.

A single count supports this clone. The chain carries TRBV6-5 and TRBJ2-1, with D possibly being TRBD2 (6 bases). The CDR3 is 14 amino acids. The V and J ends lost 5 bases and 8 bases respectively, with 16 bases between them. The germline gives CDR1 MNHEY, CDR2 SVGAGI. DNA for the CDR3: TGTGCCAGCAGTGCCCGGAGGGGTCGCGATGAGCAGTTCTTC. It codes for CASSARRGRDEQFF.

The chain is built from TRBV11-2 and TRBJ2-1; D not certain. The ends were cut back, 4 bases at V and 4 bases at J, with 5 bases in the middle. The germline gives CDR1 SGHAT, CDR2 FQNNGV. This CDR3 region has 12 residues. The CDR3 coding sequence is TGTGCCAGCAGCTACATTTACAATGAGCAGTTCTTC. It codes for CASSYIYNEQFF. The whole variable domain, filled in from reference TRBV11-2 and TRBJ2-1, reads EAGVAQSPRYKIIEKRQSVAFWCNPISGHATLYWYQQILGQGPKLLIQFQNNGVVDDSQLPKDRFSAERLKGVDSTLKIQPAKLEDSAVYLCASSYIYNEQFFGPGTRLTVL.

The gene calls are TRBV9 and TRBJ2-1, with 7 bases fitting TRBD2. There are 16 residues in the CDR3. Losses at the gene ends were 3 bases for V and 4 bases for J; bases not matched to a gene: 10. Germline loops: CDR1 SGDLS, CDR2 YYNGEE. The CDR3 sequence: CASSEGREWLYNEQFF. CDR3 coding DNA: TGTGCCAGCAGCGAGGGGCGGGAGTGGTTATACAATGAGCAGTTCTTC. The whole variable domain, filled in from reference TRBV9 and TRBJ2-1, reads DSGVTQTPKHLITATGQRVTLRCSPRSGDLSVYWYQQSLDQGLQFLIQYYNGEERAKGNILERFSAQQFPDLHSELNLSSLELGDSALYFCASSEGREWLYNEQFFGPGTRLTVL.

V usage is TRBV28 and J usage is TRBJ2-2, with 14 bases identical to TRBD2. Trimming cost V 6 bases and J 3 bases; bases outside gene matches: 3. CDR1 is MDHEN and CDR2 is SYDVKM in the germline V gene. The CDR3 runs to 16 residues. In DNA form, the CDR3 reads TGTGCCAGCAGGGGACTAGCGGGAGTCGACACCGGGGAGCTGTTTTTT. Protein: CASRGLAGVDTGELFF.

The CDR3 coding sequence is TGTGCCAGCAGCGTAGATTTCGATCAGCCCCAGCATTTT. Translating it yields CASSVDFDQPQHF. The rearrangement joins TRBV9 to TRBJ1-5; D remains ambiguous. Germline CDR1 SGDLS, CDR2 YYNGEE. Deletions cut 0 bases from V and 5 bases from J, with 6 bases between. This CDR3 spans 13 amino acids. The whole variable domain, remainder taken from reference TRBV9 and TRBJ1-5, is DSGVTQTPKHLITATGQRVTLRCSPRSGDLSVYWYQQSLDQGLQFLIQYYNGEERAKGNILERFSAQQFPDLHSELNLSSLELGDSALYFCASSVDFDQPQHFGDGTRLSIL.

V and J are TRBV9 and TRBJ2-1, with TRBD2 identical over 10 bases. From germline, CDR1 is SGDLS and CDR2 YYNGEE. The CDR3 sequence is 15 residues long. The V and J ends lost 2 bases and 8 bases, in that order; junction bases with no gene match: 7. The CDR3 here is CASSVLAGGGHEQFF. DNA for the CDR3: TGTGCCAGCAGCGTTTTAGCGGGAGGTGGGCATGAGCAGTTCTTC.

This clone was seen a handful of times. The V and J genes are TRBV5-1 and TRBJ1-1; no definite D call. Germline assignment: CDR1 SGHRS and CDR2 YFSETQ. CDR3 length: 12 residues. The V end was cut by 0 bases, the J end by 10 bases, with 10 bases between. The CDR3 nucleotides are TGCGCCAGCAGCTTGGCCCATGAGGGAGCTTTCTTT. Translation gives CASSLAHEGAFF. Using reference TRBV5-1 and TRBJ1-1 for the parts outside the CDR3, the full variable domain is KAGVTQTPRYLIKTRGQQVTLSCSPISGHRSVSWYQQTPGQGLQFLFEYFSETQRNKGNFPGRFSGRQFSNSRSEMNVSTLELGDSALYLCASSLAHEGAFFGQGTRLTVV.

The chain carries TRBV19 and TRBJ2-1, with 7 bases aligning to TRBD2. CDR1 and CDR2 from the germline V gene are LNHDA and SQIVND (reference sequence). After removal of 5 bases from V and 6 bases from J, the junction contained 4 bases not matched to a gene. The CDR3 covers 13 residues. The CDR3 protein is CASSYGLVNEQFF. The CDR3 DNA sequence: TGTGCCAGTAGTTACGGACTAGTCAATGAGCAGTTCTTC.

The CDR3 DNA reads TGTGCCAGCTTAGGTCAGAGCGGGGAGCAGTTCTTC. This sequence encodes CASLGQSGEQFF. This chain uses TRBV18 with TRBJ2-1; D is possibly TRBD2 (6 bases). Germline V gives CDR1 KGHSH, CDR2 LQKENI. The CDR3 spans 12 residues. The germline V and J ends were trimmed by 7 bases and 10 bases, with 14 bases remaining between them.

The chain has TRBV30 and TRBJ1-6, with 8 bases identical to TRBD1. The V gene end was trimmed by 5 bases and the J gene end by 5 bases; junction bases not matched to a gene: 2. The CDR3 contains 13 residues. CDR1 is GTSNPN, CDR2 SVGIG, per germline (reference sequence). This CDR3 reads CAWQGANNSPLHF. In DNA, the CDR3 is TGTGCCTGGCAGGGGGCTAATAATTCACCCCTCCACTTT.

The CDR3 region has the DNA TGCGCCAGCAGTGAGGGGCGGGGGCGTACGCAGTATTTT. Protein product: CASSEGRGRTQYF. The rearrangement joins TRBV10-1 to TRBJ2-3, with a possible D match to TRBD2 (7 bases). V shed 2 bases and J shed 8 bases, with 11 bases lying between them. Germline CDR1 is WNHNN and CDR2 is SYGVQD (reference sequence). The CDR3 extends over 13 amino acids.

This sequence joins TRBV5-1 and TRBJ2-1; TRBD2 matches at 9 bases. The CDR3 covers 15 residues. The V segment lost 0 bases and the J segment 7 bases; nucleotides outside the gene matches: 5. Germline CDR1 is SGHRS and CDR2 is YFSETQ. The DNA for the CDR3 is TGCGCCAGCAGCTTGGGACTAGCGGAGGTAAATGAGCAGTTCTTC. Residues: CASSLGLAEVNEQFF.